This entry lists 15 T cell receptor beta chains sequenced from one sample in a study of T cells after yellow fever vaccination. TCRdb re-derived calls from the 5' RACE reads in MiXCR, one entry per CDR3 protein. The sample has some 110,000 distinct CDR3 sequences, 7.2% seen once. Sequenced material: CD4+ T cells sorted from PBMCs, taken more than 40 days after the first yellow fever vaccination. These receptors were obtained from a young man who received the YFV17D yellow fever vaccine.

This clonotype has a count of ten or more. The V gene is TRBV20-1, the J gene TRBJ2-7, with 7 bases identical to TRBD1. Germline-derived CDR1 and CDR2 are DFQATT and SNEGSKA (reference sequence). The CDR3 has 14 residues. V was clipped by 2 bases and J by 5 bases; unmatched bases: 9. CDR3 amino acids: CSARTNRGWDEQYV. The CDR3 DNA reads as TGCAGTGCTAGAACCAACAGGGGATGGGACGAGCAGTACGTC.

The sample holds many counts of this clonotype. J is TRBJ2-1 and V is TRBV24-1; the D gene is possibly TRBD1 (5 bases). The germline V gene encodes CDR1 KGHDR and CDR2 SFDVKD. This CDR3 has 15 residues. With 3 bases removed from V and 7 bases from J, the gap between germline ends came to 15 bases. The CDR3 nucleotides are TGTGCCACCAGTGATATCAGGGAAGGCCTAAATGAGCAGTTCTTC. Protein product: CATSDIREGLNEQFF.

The chain uses TRBV6-4 and TRBJ2-1, with D maybe TRBD2 (5 bases). V was trimmed by 5 bases and J by 6 bases, leaving 14 bases between them. This CDR3 is 14 amino acids long. Germline CDR1 and CDR2: MRHNA and SNTAGT. The CDR3 sequence is CASSREGRGNEQFF. CDR3 sequence (DNA): TGTGCCAGCAGTCGCGAGGGTCGGGGCAATGAGCAGTTCTTC.

There are many counts of this clonotype. The rearrangement joins TRBV7-2 to TRBJ1-2; the D gene is possibly TRBD1 (5 bases). Deletions cut 5 bases from V and 2 bases from J, with 15 bases between. Germline V gives CDR1 SGHTA, CDR2 FQGNSA. CDR3 size: 15 residues. CDR3 DNA sequence: TGTGCCAGCAGCCAGGGTGGTGGGGTGAACTATGGCTACACCTTC. Amino acids: CASSQGGGVNYGYTF.

Many counts were recorded for this clonotype. DNA of the CDR3: TGCAGTGCTAGAGCCCTGGACAGGGATGTTTACTATGGCTACACCTTC. Its translation is CSARALDRDVYYGYTF. The rearrangement joins TRBV20-1 to TRBJ1-2; TRBD1 matches at 8 bases. Per germline, CDR1 DFQATT and CDR2 SNEGSKA (reference sequence). With V trimmed by 1 base and J by 3 bases, 10 bases remained unmatched. The CDR3 contains 16 residues.

Ten or more counts support this clonotype. This chain links TRBV7-2 with TRBJ2-1; perhaps TRBD2 as D (5 bases). In germline, CDR1 is SGHTA, CDR2 FQGNSA. V lost 3 bases and J 4 bases, leaving 13 bases between the germline ends. CDR3 length: 15 amino acids. CDR3 region: CASSFFGLSYNEQFF. CDR3 nucleotide sequence: TGTGCCAGCAGCTTTTTCGGACTGTCGTACAATGAGCAGTTCTTC.

The sample holds many counts of this clonotype. The chain uses TRBV5-1 and TRBJ2-1, with 8 bases aligning to TRBD1. J was trimmed by 6 bases and V by 3 bases; bases with no gene match: 8. The CDR3 has 15 amino acids. Germline V gene lookup returns CDR1 SGHRS and CDR2 YFSETQ. The CDR3 here is CASSSDRATTNEQFF. CDR3 DNA: TGCGCCAGCAGCTCGGACAGGGCAACTACCAATGAGCAGTTCTTC.

This clonotype has a count of ten or more. The gene calls are TRBV7-8 and TRBJ2-2, with a weak D call TRBD2 (6 bases). Germline lookup yields CDR1 SGHVS and CDR2 FQNEAQ. Trimming shortened V by 3 bases and J by 6 bases, and 11 bases separated the two germline ends. The CDR3 has 14 amino acids. The CDR3 DNA sequence: TGTGCCAGCAGCTTTTTCGGGAGATCCGGGGAGCTGTTTTTT. Translated: CASSFFGRSGELFF.

This clonotype was detected ten times or more. The gene calls are TRBV5-1 and TRBJ2-1; no firm D call. This CDR3 has 13 amino acids. Trimming removed 0 bases from V and 5 bases from J, with 6 bases in between. Germline CDR1 SGHRS, CDR2 YFSETQ. The CDR3 protein is CASSLAPDNEQFF. CDR3 coding DNA: TGCGCCAGCAGCTTGGCCCCAGACAATGAGCAGTTCTTC.

Ten or more counts support this clonotype. In DNA, the CDR3 is TGTGCCAGCAGCCAAGAAGCAGGCTACACCTTC. It is translated as CASSQEAGYTF. V is TRBV4-2 and J is TRBJ1-2, with D hard to call. The V end lost 0 bases, the J end lost 8 bases, and 4 bases lay between the germline ends. This CDR3 has 11 amino acids. CDR1 is LGHNA, CDR2 YNFKEQ, per germline.

Many counts were recorded for this clonotype. The chain carries TRBV12-3 or TRBV12-4 and TRBJ2-5, with 10 bases lining up with TRBD1. The CDR3 has 14 residues. The junction had 5 bases not matched to a gene; V was cut back by 5 bases and J by 5 bases. CDR3 amino acids: CASSGTGVSETQYF. The CDR3 DNA reads as TGTGCCAGCAGTGGGACAGGGGTTTCGGAGACCCAGTACTTC.

This clonotype has ten or more counts. The J gene is TRBJ2-7, the V gene TRBV18, with D perhaps given as TRBD1 or TRBD2 (5 bases each). V was shortened by 2 bases and J by 0 bases, with 8 bases between the two germline ends. The germline V gene encodes CDR1 KGHSH and CDR2 LQKENI. The CDR3 contains 14 residues. This chain's CDR3 is CASSPGDGSYEQYF. Written as DNA, the CDR3 is TGTGCCAGCTCACCAGGGGACGGCTCCTACGAGCAGTACTTC.

The sample holds a few counts of this clonotype. This sequence joins TRBV5-1 and TRBJ2-5; 12 nucleotides match TRBD1. J gave up 5 bases and V 0 bases, and 2 bases lay outside the gene matches. The CDR3 has 15 amino acids. The germline CDR1 and CDR2 sequences are SGHRS and YFSETQ. CDR3 coding DNA: TGCGCCAGCAGCTTGGCCGGGACAGGGGGCGAGACCCAGTACTTC. Encoded protein: CASSLAGTGGETQYF.

There are many counts of this clonotype. J is TRBJ1-1 and V is TRBV19, with no clear D. Trimming pared 2 bases from V and 5 bases from J, leaving 12 bases between. This CDR3 comprises 14 residues. Germline loops: CDR1 LNHDA, CDR2 SQIVND (reference sequence). CDR3 in DNA: TGTGCCAGTAGTATATATCGGGAGGGAACTGAAGCTTTCTTT. It is translated as CASSIYREGTEAFF.

This rearrangement joins TRBV29-1 to TRBJ1-2; unclear D gene. The CDR3 is made up of 13 amino acids. CDR1 is SQVTM and CDR2 is ANQGSEA in the germline V gene. With 5 bases removed from V and 3 bases from J, the gap between germline ends came to 13 bases. The CDR3 DNA reads TGCAGCGTTTGGAAGGGTGGGGACTATGGCTACACCTTC. Its protein is CSVWKGGDYGYTF.